This T cell receptor beta chain was found in a study of read filtering for tumor transcriptome and immune sequencing. Background on the study: By R-ISS, stages I, II and III held around 8, 16 and 7 patients. After DNase treatment, RNA was made into whole-transcriptome libraries.

Study observations and caveats: Without single-read clonotypes, shared clonotype proportions correlated more between IR-seq and RNA-seq. Sorted CD138-negative bone marrow cells were not purified T cells.

Molecular barcoded adaptors covering alpha/delta and beta/gamma chains were used on roughly 400 ng RNA. MiXCR was run by TCRdb on the reads, yielding one entry per CDR3 protein. In the table there are tens of thousands of distinct CDR3 sequences, 20% to 25% of which are singletons. Between the trimmed V and J ends, which lost 5 bases and 4 bases, there was a span of 14 bases. This CDR3 spans 14 amino acids. This clonotype was detected only a few times. No antigen is known for it. The receptor was derived from a donor at least 40 years old with multiple myeloma. This sequence joins TRBV12-3 or TRBV12-4 and TRBJ2-5; D possibly corresponds to TRBD2 (7 bases). Sequenced sample: a population of CD138-negative cells sorted from bone marrow. The CDR3 region is CASSPLAGAETQYF. CDR3 nucleotides: TGTGCCAGCAGTCCCCTGGCGGGGGCAGAGACCCAGTACTTC.